A selection of T cell receptor beta chains follows, all from one sample in a study of shared clonotypes between healthy human individuals. Profiled with immunoSEQ multiplex PCR; TCRdb holds only in-frame clones, not every one. The table has over 850,000 clones, about 80% seen once. Sample: memory CD4+ T cells from PBMCs. These receptors came from a young man in good health. Some clones in this sample may be carry-over from other donors' samples. Each CDR3 is given with its conserved first and last residue. D genes are given only for firm matches. Expanded clones are given a class, and other clones once, few, many or no size at all.

cdr3_aa	cdr3_nt	d_call	v_call	clone_size	j_call
CASSLGTNTGELFF	TGTGCCAGCTCTTTGGGCACGAACACCGGGGAGCTGTTTTTT	-	TRBV2	-	TRBJ2-2
CASSSETGTEHYGYTF	TGTGCCAGCAGCTCGGAGACCGGGACGGAACACTATGGCTACACCTTC	-	TRBV11-3	-	TRBJ1-2
CASRRDRETSYGYTF	TGTGCCAGCAGACGGGACAGGGAAACAAGCTATGGCTACACCTTC	TRBD1	TRBV6-5	-	TRBJ1-2
CASSEGWTGQFGNTIYF	TGTGCCAGCAGTGAAGGTTGGACAGGGCAATTTGGAAACACCATATATTTT	TRBD1	TRBV6-1	few	TRBJ1-3
CASSAWRQETQYF	TGTGCCAGCAGTGCTTGGCGTCAAGAGACCCAGTACTTC	-	TRBV2	-	TRBJ2-5
CASSEGWMLGREQYF	TGTGCCAGCAGTGAAGGTTGGATGCTGGGGAGGGAGCAGTACTTC	-	TRBV2	-	TRBJ2-7
CASSPQQGANTEAFF	TGTGCCAGCAGCCCACAACAGGGGGCCAACACTGAAGCTTTCTTT	TRBD1	TRBV7-9	-	TRBJ1-1
CASTGTIVSSGANVLTF	TGTGCCAGCACCGGGACAATAGTAAGCTCTGGGGCCAACGTCCTGACTTTC	-	TRBV2	-	TRBJ2-6
CASSPPKATNTGELFF	TGCGCCAGCAGCCCCCCTAAGGCTACGAACACCGGGGAGCTGTTTTTT	-	TRBV5-1	-	TRBJ2-2
CASSLAGWGYSYTF	TGTGCCAGCAGCTTAGCGGGATGGGGATATAGCTACACCTTC	-	TRBV7-3	-	TRBJ1-2
CASSPRGSYEQYF	TGTGCCAGTAGCCCCCGGGGCAGCTACGAGCAGTACTTC	-	TRBV19	-	TRBJ2-7
CASGRSSYEQYF	TGTGCCAGCGGGCGGAGCTCCTACGAGCAGTACTTC	-	TRBV7-2	-	TRBJ2-7
CASSAGTSGSEQFF	TGTGCCAGCAGTGCCGGGACTAGCGGGTCTGAGCAGTTCTTC	TRBD2	TRBV28	-	TRBJ2-1
CASSRDTSGNTIYF	TGTGCCAGCTCACGGGACACCTCTGGAAACACCATATATTTT	-	TRBV18	-	TRBJ1-3
CASSRGDISYGYTF	TGTGCCAGCAGCAGAGGGGACATAAGCTATGGCTACACCTTC	-	TRBV7-2	-	TRBJ1-2
CASSPVDEQFF	TGTGCCAGCAGCCCAGTAGATGAGCAGTTCTTC	-	TRBV7-9	-	TRBJ2-1
CASNPNTEAFF	TGTGCCAGCAACCCGAACACTGAAGCTTTCTTT	-	TRBV6-1	-	TRBJ1-1
CSAAMDSTGELFF	TGCAGCGCAGCCATGGATTCCACCGGGGAGCTGTTTTTT	-	TRBV29-1	-	TRBJ2-2
CASSVEGTGRTGELFF	TGTGCCAGCAGCGTAGAGGGGACGGGTAGGACCGGGGAGCTGTTTTTT	-	TRBV9	-	TRBJ2-2
CARRVLLAGGPNVKFF	TGTGCCAGAAGGGTTTTACTAGCGGGAGGGCCTAACGTCAAGTTCTTC	TRBD2	TRBV5-3	-	TRBJ2-1
CASRSGTGGGDTQYF	TGTGCCAGCAGATCCGGGACAGGGGGCGGAGATACGCAGTATTTT	TRBD1	TRBV7-9	-	TRBJ2-3
CASRPQETNYGYTF	TGTGCCAGTAGACCACAGGAAACTAACTATGGCTACACCTTC	-	TRBV19	few	TRBJ1-2
CASGGLAGVYEQFF	TGTGCCAGCGGGGGACTAGCGGGAGTCTATGAGCAGTTCTTC	TRBD2	TRBV11-2	-	TRBJ2-1
CASSLEGMAGGWTGELFF	TGCGCCAGCAGCTTGGAAGGGATGGCTGGAGGATGGACCGGGGAGCTGTTTTTT	-	TRBV5-1	once	TRBJ2-2
CAITRDPYNEQFF	TGTGCCATCACCCGGGATCCCTACAATGAGCAGTTCTTC	-	TRBV10-3	-	TRBJ2-1
CASSLPTGVSGNTIYF	TGCGCCAGCAGCCTACCGACAGGGGTGTCGGGAAACACCATATATTTT	TRBD1	TRBV5-1	once	TRBJ1-3
CASSLNTGLASNEQFF	TGTGCCAGCAGTTTAAATACCGGACTAGCAAGCAATGAGCAGTTCTTC	TRBD2	TRBV28	-	TRBJ2-1
CASSQGQAPQETQYF	TGTGCCAGCTCCCAGGGACAGGCGCCCCAAGAGACCCAGTACTTC	TRBD1	TRBV7-9	-	TRBJ2-5
CSVITGGFEDTQYF	TGCAGCGTTATTACAGGGGGTTTTGAGGATACGCAGTATTTT	TRBD1	TRBV29-1	-	TRBJ2-3
CASSLVLGEQYF	TGTGCCAGCAGTTTAGTCTTGGGGGAGCAGTACTTC	-	TRBV28	-	TRBJ2-5
CASSYSGGRAGNEQFF	TGTGCCAGCAGTTACTCGGGCGGGAGGGCTGGCAATGAGCAGTTCTTC	TRBD2	TRBV6-5	-	TRBJ2-1
CASSLVGESRTGELFF	TGCGCCAGCAGCTTAGTAGGGGAAAGTCGCACCGGGGAGCTGTTTTTT	-	TRBV5-1	-	TRBJ2-2
CSVRDLLYRRFF	TGCAGCGTTCGGGACTTACTATATCGGCGGTTCTTC	-	TRBV29-1	-	TRBJ2-1
CASSLEPPGTGGQETQYF	TGCGCCAGCAGCTTAGAACCTCCCGGGACAGGGGGCCAAGAGACCCAGTACTTC	TRBD1	TRBV5-1	-	TRBJ2-5
CASSRGETQYF	TGTGCCAGCAGCAGGGGAGAGACCCAGTACTTC	-	TRBV6-5	-	TRBJ2-5
CASSESTWTNTEAFF	TGCGCCAGCAGTGAGTCGACATGGACAAACACTGAAGCTTTCTTT	-	TRBV10-2	-	TRBJ1-1
CASSREATLSYNEQFF	TGTGCCAGCAGCAGAGAGGCTACCCTCTCCTACAATGAGCAGTTCTTC	-	TRBV4-2	-	TRBJ2-1
CASSLQGSGQPQHF	TGCGCCAGCAGCCTACAGGGGTCAGGGCAGCCCCAGCATTTT	TRBD1	TRBV5-1	once	TRBJ1-5
CASTPLGAGNTIYF	TGTGCCAGCACCCCCTTGGGGGCTGGAAACACCATATATTTT	-	TRBV4-2	-	TRBJ1-3